This T cell receptor beta chain emerged from a study of molecular identifiers for immune sequencing clone quantification. Each CDR3 protein gets one entry after TCRdb re-called the PCR reads with MiXCR. This sample has approximately 680,000 distinct CDR3 sequences, with about 25% found just once. The sequence was obtained from a human donor in good health. Some libraries in this study had Jurkat cell RNA spiked in. The sequenced sample consisted of naive CD8+ T cells from blood, with Jurkat cell RNA spiked in. As to subset: FACS-sorted CD8+CD4-CCR7+CD45RA+ naive T cells.

In DNA form, the CDR3 reads TGTGCTAGTGCTGATTTTGGGACACGGAGTGGAGAGACCCAGTACTTC. The encoded protein is CASADFGTRSGETQYF. The J gene is TRBJ2-5, the V gene TRBV12-5, with D possibly matching TRBD1 (6 bases). Germline assignment: CDR1 LGHNT and CDR2 FRNRAP. With 7 bases removed from V and 4 bases from J, the gap between germline ends came to 22 bases. The CDR3 loop spans 16 amino acids.